This T cell receptor (beta chain) was captured by sequencing in a study of T-cell memory formation after mild COVID-19. Study-level information: For the most part, TCR clusters were specific to one donor. Study-wide results and caveats: What remained unconfirmed was the SARS-CoV-2 specificity of second-wave clones peaking on day 37. Prior to infection, memory already included some responding clones, suggesting cross-reactive memory joined.

In its sample, this clonotype was seen a few times. Its cognate antigen is unknown. The germline gives CDR1 MNHNY, CDR2 SVGAGI (reference sequence). V trimming: 2 bases; J trimming: 7 bases; junction bases outside the gene matches: 12. The CDR3 has 17 amino acids. In TCRdb, the 5' RACE reads were re-called with MiXCR into one record per CDR3 protein. Here the sample spans under 400,000 distinct CDR3 sequences, under 25% being singletons. The sequenced sample was PBMCs or a T cell subset sorted from them (not recorded which). The chain couples TRBV6-6 to TRBJ2-3, with 10 nucleotides matching TRBD2. The sequence was obtained from an adult woman who had mild COVID-19 (a few samples of this study predate the infection). Cell type and time point are not known. The CDR3 coding sequence is TGTGCCAGCAGTTACCCCGCTGTAGCGGGGGGTTCCTATACGCAGTATTTT. Amino acid sequence: CASSYPAVAGGSYTQYF.